Below are 29 T cell receptor beta chains sequenced from a single sample in a study of blood T cell repertoires in COVID-19. Here immunoSEQ multiplex PCR was the method, and the copy in TCRdb shows in-frame clones only, minus some. Here the sample spans around 300,000 clones, roughly 86% being singletons. The sequencing sample was made of PBMCs or T cells enriched from blood (not recorded which). These receptor sequences come from a woman in her fifties or sixties who had recovered from COVID-19.

The chain recombines TRBV15 with TRBJ1-5, with D possibly being TRBD1 (6 bases). There are 15 residues in the CDR3. Trimming removed 3 bases from V and 3 bases from J, with 12 bases in between. Germline values: CDR1 LNHNV, CDR2 YYDKDF (reference sequence). CDR3 in DNA: TGTGCCACCAGCAGGCTGGGGGCGGCCAATCAGCCCCAGCATTTT. Encoded protein: CATSRLGAANQPQHF. Full variable domain (rest looked up from reference TRBV15 and TRBJ1-5): DAMVIQNPRYQVTQFGKPVTLSCSQTLNHNVMYWYQQKSSQAPKLLFHYYDKDFNNEADTPDNFQSRRPNTSFCFLDIRSPGLGDTAMYLCATSRLGAANQPQHFGDGTRLSIL.

This clone was observed a single time. The chain recombines TRBV7-9 with TRBJ2-5, with TRBD1 matching over 8 bases. This CDR3 is 16 amino acids long. The trim removed 3 bases at V and 5 bases at J, leaving 11 bases unmatched. CDR1 and CDR2 from the germline V gene are SEHNR and FQNEAQ (reference sequence). The CDR3 region is CASSLGSGGGYETQYF. The CDR3 DNA reads as TGTGCCAGCAGCTTGGGGTCAGGGGGCGGATATGAGACCCAGTACTTC. Complete variable domain (other parts from reference TRBV7-9 and TRBJ2-5): DTGVSQNPRHKITKRGQNVTFRCDPISEHNRLYWYRQTLGQGPEFLTYFQNEAQLEKSRLLSDRFSAERPKGSFSTLEIQRTEQGDSAMYLCASSLGSGGGYETQYFGPGTRLLVL.

The CDR3 is CAWKSIEAFF. CDR3 DNA sequence: TGTGCCTGGAAGAGTATTGAAGCTTTCTTT. This sequence joins TRBV30 and TRBJ1-1; no clear D gene. Trimming removed 4 bases at V and 7 bases at J, with 7 bases between. Germline assignment: CDR1 GTSNPN and CDR2 SVGIG (reference sequence). The CDR3 extends over 10 amino acids.

The chain couples TRBV6-5 to TRBJ2-1; 7 positions match TRBD2. In germline, CDR1 is MNHEY, CDR2 SVGAGI. With V trimmed by 7 bases and J by 7 bases, 10 bases remained unmatched. The CDR3 is 14 residues long. CDR3 DNA: TGTGCCAGCATCCCCCCGGCCGGGAGGAATGAGCAGTTCTTC. Translated, it gives CASIPPAGRNEQFF.

V and J are TRBV5-4 and TRBJ2-4; the D gene is possibly TRBD1 (7 bases). The germline V and J ends were trimmed by 4 bases and 8 bases, with 16 bases remaining between them. Per the germline V gene, CDR1 is SGHNT and CDR2 is YYREEE (reference sequence). The CDR3 spans 14 residues. Here the CDR3 reads CASSVLTGEDIQYF. Written as DNA, the CDR3 is TGTGCCAGCAGCGTTCTCACAGGGGAGGACATTCAGTACTTC.

This chain links TRBV9 with TRBJ1-2; 9 positions match TRBD1. Trimming cost V 4 bases and J 4 bases; bases outside gene matches: 5. CDR3 size: 14 residues. The germline gives CDR1 SGDLS, CDR2 YYNGEE. CDR3 coding DNA: TGTGCCAGCAGCTCCGGGACAGGGCTCTATGGCTACACCTTC. Amino acids: CASSSGTGLYGYTF.

This chain uses TRBV11-3 with TRBJ2-5; D is uncertain. The CDR3 has 14 amino acids. The V gene lost 0 bases and the J gene lost 4 bases, with 9 bases spanning the gap. Germline loops: CDR1 SGHNT, CDR2 YENEEA. The CDR3 reads CASSLDAQAETQYF. Here the CDR3 DNA reads TGTGCCAGCAGCTTAGATGCTCAGGCAGAGACCCAGTACTTC. Filled out from reference TRBV11-3 and TRBJ2-5, the complete variable domain reads EAGVVQSPRYKIIEKKQPVAFWCNPISGHNTLYWYLQNLGQGPELLIRYENEEAVDDSQLPKDRFSAERLKGVDSTLKIQPAELGDSAVYLCASSLDAQAETQYFGPGTRLLVL.

The chain has TRBV28 and TRBJ1-4; a weak D match, TRBD1 (5 bases). The CDR3 is 14 amino acids. Deletions cut 10 bases from V and 3 bases from J, with 15 bases between. The germline V gene encodes CDR1 MDHEN and CDR2 SYDVKM. CDR3 amino acids: CAIRDWAANEKLFF. CDR3 bases: TGTGCCATCCGGGACTGGGCAGCTAATGAAAAACTGTTTTTT.

The genes are TRBV5-1 and TRBJ2-3; 7 bases are a match to TRBD1. The CDR3 length is 14 residues. CDR1 is SGHRS, CDR2 YFSETQ, per germline. The J segment lost 6 bases and the V segment lost 4 bases, leaving 8 bases of the junction unmatched. The CDR3 here is CASSTDRVYDTQYF. The CDR3 nucleotides are TGCGCCAGCAGCACCGACAGGGTTTATGATACGCAGTATTTT.

This rearrangement joins TRBV2 to TRBJ1-4; the D gene is possibly TRBD1 (5 bases). Per the germline V gene, CDR1 is SNHLY and CDR2 is FYNNEI. CDR3 length equals 13 residues. Trimming left V 7 bases short and J 5 bases short, with 11 bases between. CDR3 in DNA: TGTGCCAGCAATACACAGGCGAATGAAAAACTGTTTTTT. Protein: CASNTQANEKLFF.

V is TRBV28 and J is TRBJ2-5; D uncertain. This CDR3 comprises 12 residues. V shed 6 bases and J shed 5 bases, with 10 bases lying between them. Germline lookup yields CDR1 MDHEN and CDR2 SYDVKM. The CDR3 coding sequence is TGTGCCAGCAGGCCAGACTTGGAGACCCAGTACTTC. As protein: CASRPDLETQYF.

The rearrangement joins TRBV28 to TRBJ2-1; TRBD2 matches at 11 bases. Trimming took 4 bases from V and 7 from J; bases not matched to a gene: 9. Germline V lookup: CDR1 MDHEN, CDR2 SYDVKM. The CDR3 spans 16 residues. The CDR3 coding sequence is TGTGCCAGCAGTTCTCCCTCGACTAGCGGGGTAAATGAGCAGTTCTTC. Translated: CASSSPSTSGVNEQFF.

The rearrangement joins TRBV15 to TRBJ2-7; unclear D gene. From germline, CDR1 is LNHNV and CDR2 YYDKDF (reference sequence). This CDR3 has 14 amino acids. Trimming pared 0 bases from V and 5 bases from J, leaving 11 bases between. CDR3 protein: CATSRDSGLDEQYF. The DNA for the CDR3 is TGTGCCACCAGCAGAGATTCCGGGTTGGACGAGCAGTACTTC.

Concerning this clone: Other DNA sequences in this specimen translate into the identical CDR3. The chain uses TRBV27 and TRBJ2-1, with 10 nucleotides matching TRBD2. V was pared by 3 bases and J by 6 bases, with 5 bases of the junction left unmatched. CDR1 and CDR2 from the germline V gene are MNHEY and SMNVEV (reference sequence). CDR3 size: 15 residues. The CDR3 sequence: CASSFSGRAFNEQFF. CDR3 nucleotides: TGTGCCAGCAGTTTCAGCGGGAGGGCCTTCAATGAGCAGTTCTTC.

The count of this clone is one. This sequence joins TRBV6-5 and TRBJ2-7; D perhaps matches TRBD1 (6 bases). Germline assignment: CDR1 MNHEY and CDR2 SVGAGI. The CDR3 is 15 residues long. The V and J ends lost 10 bases and 1 base respectively, with 20 bases between them. In nucleotides, the CDR3 is TGTGCCACCCAACAGGGCCAATTGGTTTCCTACGAGCAGTACTTC. It codes for CATQQGQLVSYEQYF.

V is TRBV15 and J is TRBJ1-4, with D tentatively TRBD1 (6 bases). The CDR3 length is 14 residues. Looked up from germline, CDR1 is LNHNV and CDR2 is YYDKDF (reference sequence). V lost 1 base and J lost 6, with 9 bases in between. The CDR3 DNA sequence: TGTGCCACCAGCAGAGGAAGACAGGATGAAAAACTGTTTTTT. It codes for CATSRGRQDEKLFF.

The V gene is TRBV7-2, the J gene TRBJ2-1; tentative D call: TRBD2 (6 bases). The CDR3 is 17 amino acids. Trimming shortened V by 4 bases and J by 2 bases, and 18 bases separated the two germline ends. The germline V gene encodes CDR1 SGHTA and CDR2 FQGNSA. This chain's CDR3 is CASSSLFGSGAYNEQFF. CDR3 nucleotide sequence: TGTGCCAGCAGCTCACTCTTCGGTAGCGGCGCCTACAATGAGCAGTTCTTC.

This sequence joins TRBV5-1 and TRBJ2-2, with D tentatively TRBD1 (5 bases). Looked up from germline, CDR1 is SGHRS and CDR2 is YFSETQ. V was clipped by 3 bases and J by 3 bases, with 15 bases between them. The CDR3 is made up of 16 amino acids. DNA of the CDR3: TGCGCCAGCAGCTATCAGCTGACAGACTACACCGGGGAGCTGTTTTTT. It yields the protein CASSYQLTDYTGELFF.

V usage is TRBV15 and J usage is TRBJ1-4; D is perhaps TRBD1 (6 bases). With 5 bases removed from V and 4 bases from J, the gap between germline ends came to 14 bases. The germline CDR1 and CDR2 sequences are LNHNV and YYDKDF (reference sequence). The CDR3 length is 15 residues. In nucleotides, the CDR3 is TGTGCCACCAGCCGAGGCGGACAGCTTAATGAAAAACTGTTTTTT. This codes for CATSRGGQLNEKLFF.

This clone was detected only a few times. The V call is TRBV10-2, the J call TRBJ1-1; no firm D call. The CDR3 loop spans 13 amino acids. Trimming cost V 8 bases and J 1 base, with 11 bases left between them. Germline V gene sequence: CDR1 WSHSY, CDR2 SAAADI. CDR3 in amino acids: CASYYAPNTEAFF. CDR3 bases: TGCGCCAGCTACTATGCTCCGAACACTGAAGCTTTCTTT.

The genes are TRBV19 and TRBJ1-2; D might be TRBD1 (5 bases). Trimming cost V 5 bases and J 6 bases, with 10 bases left between them. The germline V gene encodes CDR1 LNHDA and CDR2 SQIVND (reference sequence). This CDR3 contains 12 residues. CDR3 sequence: CASSPGGNGYTF. CDR3 nucleotides: TGTGCCAGTAGTCCCGGGGGAAATGGCTACACCTTC.

V is TRBV30 and J is TRBJ2-2; 10 nucleotides align to TRBD2. This CDR3 is built from 15 residues. J was trimmed by 7 bases and V by 4 bases; bases with no gene match: 9. Germline V gene sequence: CDR1 GTSNPN, CDR2 SVGIG (reference sequence). CDR3 loop: CAWTRGGLANGELFF. The CDR3 bases are TGTGCCTGGACCCGAGGGGGACTAGCGAACGGGGAGCTGTTTTTT.

The chain links TRBV30 to TRBJ1-2; 7 nucleotides line up with TRBD1. This CDR3 region has 14 residues. The trim removed 3 bases at V and 4 bases at J, leaving 8 bases unmatched. Per germline, CDR1 GTSNPN and CDR2 SVGIG (reference sequence). CDR3 sequence reads: CAWRTPGQSYGYTF. DNA of the CDR3: TGTGCCTGGAGGACCCCGGGACAGAGCTATGGCTACACCTTC.

The J gene is TRBJ1-4, the V gene TRBV5-1; 7 bases map to TRBD1. Per germline, CDR1 SGHRS and CDR2 YFSETQ. Trimming removed 1 base from V and 5 bases from J; junction bases left unmatched: 5. The length of the CDR3 is 15 residues. The CDR3 sequence: CASSLIGTANEKLFF. In nucleotides, the CDR3 is TGCGCCAGCAGCTTGATCGGGACAGCGAATGAAAAACTGTTTTTT.

This clone was found a few times. CDR3 nucleotides: TGTGCCAGCAGCCTTCGGGACACATTCTATGGCTACACCTTC. Its protein is CASSLRDTFYGYTF. The chain combines TRBV3-1 (or the pseudogene TRBV3-2) with TRBJ1-2; possibly TRBD1 for D (6 bases). Germline assignment: CDR1 LGHDT and CDR2 YNNKEL (reference sequence). There are 14 residues in the CDR3. The V gene lost 4 bases and the J gene lost 4 bases, with 13 bases spanning the gap.

The chain is built from TRBV5-1 and TRBJ1-6; D unresolved. There are 16 residues in the CDR3. Trimming stripped 2 bases from V and 0 bases from J, with 9 bases between. Germline lookup yields CDR1 SGHRS and CDR2 YFSETQ. As DNA, the CDR3 is TGCGCCAGCAGCTTAGGAGAGAGCTCCTATAATTCACCCCTCCACTTT. Translated: CASSLGESSYNSPLHF. Variable domain in full (rest from reference TRBV5-1 and TRBJ1-6): KAGVTQTPRYLIKTRGQQVTLSCSPISGHRSVSWYQQTPGQGLQFLFEYFSETQRNKGNFPGRFSGRQFSNSRSEMNVSTLELGDSALYLCASSLGESSYNSPLHFGNGTRLTVT.

The gene calls are TRBV2 and TRBJ1-4; TRBD1 matches at 8 bases. The CDR3 sequence is 17 residues long. V gave up 1 base and J gave up 3 bases; unmatched junction bases: 7. Per germline, CDR1 SNHLY and CDR2 FYNNEI. The DNA of the CDR3 is TGTGCCAGCAGTGAAGGGACAGGGAAGCGGTCTAATGAAAAACTGTTTTTT. This translates into CASSEGTGKRSNEKLFF.

V and J are TRBV19 and TRBJ1-5, with no clear D. The germline V and J ends were trimmed by 5 bases and 2 bases, with 13 bases remaining between them. CDR1 is LNHDA, CDR2 SQIVND, per germline (reference sequence). This CDR3 region has 15 residues. CDR3 protein: CASSWTRGGNQPQHF. For the CDR3, the DNA is TGTGCCAGTAGTTGGACCCGGGGTGGCAATCAGCCCCAGCATTTT.

This chain uses TRBV28 with TRBJ1-1; TRBD1 agrees at 8 bases. V was clipped by 6 bases and J by 5 bases; unmatched bases: 14. CDR1 is MDHEN, CDR2 SYDVKM, per germline. CDR3 size: 16 residues. CDR3 protein: CASRFRGRKMGTEAFF. CDR3 DNA: TGTGCCAGCAGGTTCAGGGGGCGCAAAATGGGGACTGAAGCTTTCTTT.